This record looks at one T cell receptor beta chain sequence and its context. As yet, its antigen is unknown. CDR3 size: 15 residues. The germline V gene has CDR1 SGHKS and CDR2 YYEKEE (reference sequence). The V and J ends lost 7 bases and 3 bases, in that order; junction bases with no gene match: 5. Generated by immunoSEQ multiplex PCR, the TCRdb table keeps only in-frame clones and is missing some. The sample gives 90,000 to 150,000 clones, approximately 84% of which show up once; around 4.8% is in the top ten. The sample comes from a study of radiotherapy plus CTLA-4 blockade in lung cancer. Study-wide context: There were objective responses in approximately 20% of patients, and around 30% had disease control.

Overall study findings and caveats: Some TCR clones had been derived from tumors. These clones expanded in peripheral blood after radiotherapy plus ipilimumab.

V and J are TRBV5-5 and TRBJ2-2; 11 nucleotides match TRBD2. The receptor was derived from a human donor with non-small cell lung cancer who had a partial response to radiotherapy plus ipilimumab. This sample comprised peripheral blood, obtained from a patient treated with radiotherapy plus ipilimumab. This chain's CDR3 is CASGTGLADTGELFF. The CDR3 bases are TGTGCCAGCGGAACGGGACTAGCGGACACCGGGGAGCTGTTTTTT.